Each of the 27 T cell receptor beta chains below was sequenced from the same sample in a study of T cell changes during pregnancy in multiple sclerosis. The method was immunoSEQ multiplex PCR; TCRdb's version includes in-frame clones alone and lacks a portion of them. The data contain 36,000 or so clones, approximately 90% of them singletons. Material: CD8+ T cells from peripheral blood mononuclear cells, obtained in the third trimester of pregnancy. All receptors come from a female donor with multiple sclerosis, enrolled in a pregnancy study.

The chain combines TRBV28 with TRBJ2-1; tentatively, D is TRBD1 (5 bases). V was trimmed by 5 bases and J by 4 bases, leaving 9 bases between them. This CDR3 spans 13 amino acids. Germline V gives CDR1 MDHEN, CDR2 SYDVKM. For the CDR3, the DNA is TGTGCCAGCAGTGAGACAGTTTACAATGAGCAGTTCTTC. It is translated as CASSETVYNEQFF. Variable domain in full (rest from reference TRBV28 and TRBJ2-1): DVKVTQSSRYLVKRTGEKVFLECVQDMDHENMFWYRQDPGLGLRLIYFSYDVKMKEKGDIPEGYSVSREKKERFSLILESASTNQTSMYLCASSETVYNEQFFGPGTRLTVL.

This CDR3 reads CASSSPGHTYEQYF. CDR3 DNA: TGTGCCAGCAGCTCCCCGGGACACACCTACGAGCAGTACTTC. The genes are TRBV5-6 and TRBJ2-7; possibly TRBD1 for D (6 bases). Trimming took 3 bases from V and 2 from J, leaving 12 bases between them. From germline, CDR1 is SGHDT and CDR2 YYEEEE. The CDR3 contains 14 residues.

The V gene is TRBV7-3, the J gene TRBJ2-2; 10 nucleotides match TRBD2. The CDR3 runs to 15 residues. V shed 4 bases and J 5 bases; nucleotides not matched to a gene: 4. Germline V lookup: CDR1 SGHTA, CDR2 FQGTGA. The CDR3 here is CASSSTSGDTGELFF. The CDR3 bases are TGTGCCAGCAGCTCTACTAGCGGGGATACCGGGGAGCTGTTTTTT.

This chain links TRBV28 with TRBJ1-4, with TRBD1 identical over 10 bases. The germline gives CDR1 MDHEN, CDR2 SYDVKM. The trim removed 5 bases at V and 6 bases at J, leaving 3 bases unmatched. This CDR3 spans 14 amino acids. CDR3 bases: TGTGCCAGCAGTGGGGACAGGGGAGATGAAAAACTGTTTTTT. Amino acid sequence: CASSGDRGDEKLFF.

At least ten counts were recorded for this clone. This rearrangement joins TRBV6-4 to TRBJ2-1, with 8 bases identical to TRBD2. The ends lost 2 bases at V and 5 bases at J; junction bases unmatched: 5. Germline V lookup: CDR1 MRHNA, CDR2 SNTAGT. This CDR3 is built from 15 residues. This CDR3 reads CASSDATSGNNEQFF. The CDR3 region has the DNA TGTGCCAGCAGTGACGCCACTAGCGGAAACAATGAGCAGTTCTTC.

In this sample, this clone turned up many times. V gene TRBV7-7 combines with J gene TRBJ1-4; 9 bases fit TRBD1. The CDR3 loop spans 14 amino acids. The J segment lost 6 bases and the V segment lost 5 bases, leaving 4 bases of the junction unmatched. Germline V CDR1 and CDR2: SSHAT, FNYEAQ (reference sequence). CDR3 sequence (DNA): TGTGCCAGCAGCCCGGGACAGGGACATGAAAAACTGTTTTTT. It translates to CASSPGQGHEKLFF.

The chain links TRBV5-1 to TRBJ1-6; TRBD1 matches at 11 bases. V shed 2 bases and J 8 bases; nucleotides not matched to a gene: 6. The CDR3 consists of 16 residues. Per the germline V gene, CDR1 is SGHRS and CDR2 is YFSETQ. CDR3 sequence (DNA): TGCGCCAGCAGCTTTTTCAGGACAGGGGGCTATTCACCCCTCCACTTT. Its translation: CASSFFRTGGYSPLHF.

This clone was found a few times. The chain employs TRBV6-6 and TRBJ2-1; TRBD1 matches 7 bases. Looked up from germline, CDR1 is MNHNY and CDR2 is SVGAGI (reference sequence). This CDR3 is built from 14 residues. V trimming: 5 bases; J trimming: 8 bases; junction bases outside the gene matches: 9. CDR3 region: CASSPRDSSDEQFF. CDR3 nucleotides: TGTGCCAGCAGTCCACGGGACAGTTCGGATGAGCAGTTCTTC.

This rearrangement joins TRBV19 to TRBJ1-1; perhaps TRBD1 as D (6 bases). V was shortened by 6 bases and J by 3 bases, with 14 bases between the two germline ends. The germline CDR1 and CDR2 sequences are LNHDA and SQIVND (reference sequence). This CDR3 is built from 14 residues. In DNA, the CDR3 is TGTGCCAGTAGCATCTACAGGGTGGACACTGAAGCTTTCTTT. It codes for CASSIYRVDTEAFF.

This chain joins TRBV21-1 and TRBJ1-1; TRBD1, the table's D call, lacks a check against the DNA. TRBV21-1 is designated a pseudogene. The CDR3 is 15 amino acids. In DNA, the CDR3 is TGTGCCAGCAGCAATCCGGACAGCCAGAACACTGAAGCTTTCTTT. Its translation is CASSNPDSQNTEAFF.

This sequence joins TRBV6-1 and TRBJ1-1, with D perhaps matching TRBD1 (6 bases). CDR1 is MNHNS and CDR2 is SASEGT in the germline V gene. CDR3 length: 12 residues. The ends were cut back, 6 bases at V and 1 base at J, with 6 bases in the middle. The CDR3 here is CASRTGNTEAFF. The DNA for the CDR3 is TGTGCCAGCAGGACAGGGAACACTGAAGCTTTCTTT.

V gene TRBV10-2 combines with J gene TRBJ1-3, with unresolved D. This CDR3 spans 15 amino acids. Trimming cost V 1 base and J 0 bases, with 7 bases left between them. Germline V gene sequence: CDR1 WSHSY, CDR2 SAAADI. CDR3 DNA sequence: TGCGCCAGCAGTGAGTGGAGTACCTCTGGAAACACCATATATTTT. It yields the protein CASSEWSTSGNTIYF.

The J gene is TRBJ1-3, the V gene TRBV7-8; TRBD1 might be the D (6 bases). This CDR3 contains 16 residues. The V end lost 5 bases, the J end lost 3 bases, and 17 bases lay between the germline ends. Germline assignment: CDR1 SGHVS and CDR2 FQNEAQ. In nucleotides, the CDR3 is TGTGCCAGCAGCCCAAACAGGGAGCAAGGTGGAAACACCATATATTTT. Its translation: CASSPNREQGGNTIYF.

The genes are TRBV5-5 and TRBJ1-1, with D possibly TRBD1 on 5 matching bases. Trimming left V 4 bases short and J 0 bases short, with 13 bases between. Germline-derived CDR1 and CDR2 are SGHKS and YYEKEE (reference sequence). The CDR3 length is 15 residues. The CDR3 region is CASSASTGMNTEAFF. The DNA for the CDR3 is TGTGCCAGCAGCGCCAGCACAGGCATGAACACTGAAGCTTTCTTT.

The J gene is TRBJ2-1, the V gene TRBV5-7; D remains unclear. TRBV5-7 is classed as an ORF, of uncertain function. This CDR3 has 13 residues. Trimming cost V 4 bases and J 7 bases, with 12 bases left between them. CDR3 residues: CASSLDPRNEQFF. CDR3 DNA sequence: TGTGCCAGCAGCCTCGATCCGCGGAATGAGCAGTTCTTC.

The V and J genes are TRBV5-4 and TRBJ1-6; D perhaps matches TRBD1 (5 bases). There are 14 residues in the CDR3. CDR1 and CDR2 from the germline V gene are SGHNT and YYREEE (reference sequence). Between the trimmed V and J ends, which lost 2 bases and 9 bases, there was a span of 12 bases. The CDR3 reads CASSFRGSFSPLHF. The CDR3 bases are TGTGCCAGCAGCTTTAGGGGAAGTTTTTCACCCCTCCACTTT.

The chain links TRBV6-5 to TRBJ2-2, with D possibly matching TRBD1 (7 bases). CDR3 size: 15 residues. V dropped 4 bases and J dropped 5 bases, with 14 bases sitting between them. CDR1 and CDR2 from the germline V gene are MNHEY and SVGAGI. The CDR3 nucleotides read TGTGCCAGCAGTTCAGGGGGAGGCATGACCGGGGAGCTGTTTTTT. Protein: CASSSGGGMTGELFF.

The gene calls are TRBV4-1 and TRBJ1-1; a possible D gene is TRBD1 (5 bases). The CDR3 is made up of 19 amino acids. Between the trimmed V and J ends, which lost 0 bases and 2 bases, there was a span of 22 bases. Germline CDR1 is MGHRA and CDR2 is YSYEKL. CDR3 in amino acids: CASSQEPQAGFIPNTEAFF. The DNA for the CDR3 is TGCGCCAGCAGCCAAGAACCCCAGGCAGGGTTCATCCCTAACACTGAAGCTTTCTTT.

The chain is built from TRBV5-8 and TRBJ2-7; D gene uncertain. Germline V gene data show CDR1 as SGHTS and CDR2 as YDEGEE. The CDR3 loop spans 11 amino acids. The germline V and J ends were trimmed by 8 bases and 4 bases, with 10 bases remaining between them. The CDR3 region is CASNVRYEQYF. The DNA for the CDR3 is TGTGCCAGTAATGTGCGTTACGAGCAGTACTTC.

V usage is TRBV4-2 and J usage is TRBJ2-2; a weak D match, TRBD1 (6 bases). The CDR3 is made up of 16 amino acids. V was clipped by 5 bases and J by 1 base, with 14 bases between them. The V gene's germline CDR1 is LGHNA and CDR2 YNFKEQ. The CDR3 loop is CASSGQLGENTGELFF. Written as DNA, the CDR3 is TGTGCCAGCAGCGGACAGCTAGGCGAGAACACCGGGGAGCTGTTTTTT.

The sample holds one count of this clone. CDR3 sequence reads: CAWLGGNYGYTF. The CDR3 nucleotides read TGTGCCTGGCTAGGGGGTAACTATGGCTACACCTTC. The rearrangement joins TRBV30 to TRBJ1-2; the D gene is possibly TRBD1 (6 bases). Germline CDR1 reads GTSNPN; CDR2 reads SVGIG (reference sequence). The CDR3 is made up of 12 amino acids. The V end was cut by 5 bases, the J end by 1 base, with 8 bases between.

V usage is TRBV19 and J usage is TRBJ1-1; unclear D gene. Trimming took off 7 bases at V and 0 bases at J, with 12 bases between the two ends. Germline V gene sequence: CDR1 LNHDA, CDR2 SQIVND (reference sequence). CDR3 length equals 14 residues. Here the CDR3 DNA reads TGTGCCAGTACGGCAGGCGAGATGAACACTGAAGCTTTCTTT. It yields the protein CASTAGEMNTEAFF. Supplemented by reference TRBV19 and TRBJ1-1, the full variable domain reads DGGITQSPKYLFRKEGQNVTLSCEQNLNHDAMYWYRQDPGQGLRLIYYSQIVNDFQKGDIAEGYSVSREKKESFPLTVTSAQKNPTAFYLCASTAGEMNTEAFFGQGTRLTVV.

The gene calls are TRBV7-3 and TRBJ2-1; 10 bases align to TRBD1. Germline V CDR1 and CDR2: SGHTA, FQGTGA. This CDR3 region has 14 residues. J gave up 4 bases and V 4 bases, and 1 base lay outside the gene matches. The CDR3 nucleotides are TGTGCCAGCAGCTGGGGACAGGGGTACAATGAGCAGTTCTTC. It yields the protein CASSWGQGYNEQFF.

This sequence joins TRBV30 and TRBJ2-2, with 9 bases that match TRBD1. Per the germline V gene, CDR1 is GTSNPN and CDR2 is SVGIG (reference sequence). This CDR3 spans 14 amino acids. Trimming at V came to 5 bases and at J to 5 bases, leaving 6 bases not matched to a gene. CDR3 sequence reads: CAWSTGGLTGELFF. Here the CDR3 DNA reads TGTGCCTGGTCAACAGGGGGCCTTACCGGGGAGCTGTTTTTT. The variable domain in full, with the rest retrieved from reference TRBV30 and TRBJ2-2, is SQTIHQWPATLVQPVGSPLSLECTVEGTSNPNLYWYRQAAGRGLQLLFYSVGIGQISSEVPQNLSASRPQDRQFILSSKKLLLSDSGFYLCAWSTGGLTGELFFGEGSRLTVL.

The V call is TRBV6-4, the J call TRBJ2-3; 9 bases fit TRBD2. CDR1 and CDR2 (germline): MRHNA, SNTAGT. CDR3 length: 15 residues. The J segment lost 5 bases and the V segment lost 6 bases, leaving 9 bases of the junction unmatched. The DNA of the CDR3 is TGTGCCAGCAGAAGGGCTAGCGGGACGGGAGATACGCAGTATTTT. Amino acid sequence: CASRRASGTGDTQYF.

The chain couples TRBV7-9 to TRBJ1-3; no reliable D call. V lost 2 bases, J lost 0 bases, and 5 bases lay in between. The CDR3 spans 14 residues. Germline V gene lookup returns CDR1 SEHNR and CDR2 FQNEAQ (reference sequence). The CDR3 spells CASSLWSSGNTIYF. As DNA, the CDR3 is TGTGCCAGCAGCTTATGGAGCTCTGGAAACACCATATATTTT. The complete variable domain, with remaining parts taken from reference TRBV7-9 and TRBJ1-3, reads DTGVSQNPRHKITKRGQNVTFRCDPISEHNRLYWYRQTLGQGPEFLTYFQNEAQLEKSRLLSDRFSAERPKGSFSTLEIQRTEQGDSAMYLCASSLWSSGNTIYFGEGSWLTVV.

The chain couples TRBV6-5 to TRBJ2-7; 12 positions match TRBD2. Trimming at V came to 6 bases and at J to 0 bases, leaving 3 bases not matched to a gene. Germline V CDR1 and CDR2: MNHEY, SVGAGI. This CDR3 contains 15 residues. The CDR3 is CASRSLAGGSYEQYF. The CDR3 DNA sequence: TGTGCCAGCAGGTCACTAGCGGGAGGCTCCTACGAGCAGTACTTC.